The 6 T cell receptor beta chains below all came from one sample that was sequenced in a study of cytomegalovirus exposure and HLA in healthy donors. Primers for the PCR totalled 60 Vbeta and 13 Jbeta. Produced via immunoSEQ multiplex PCR; TCRdb's table is partial and in-frame only. Its table records 160,000 or so clones. Specimen: PBMCs. These receptors were obtained from a man aged 25-40 years in good health and CMV-seronegative.

The rearrangement links TRBV7-2 to TRBJ2-1, with D tentatively TRBD1 (5 bases). Germline CDR1 and CDR2: SGHTA and FQGNSA. There are 12 residues in the CDR3. With 1 base removed from V and 7 bases from J, the gap between germline ends came to 5 bases. The CDR3, as DNA: TGTGCCAGCAGCTTAGACAGGAATGAGCAGTTCTTC. This sequence encodes CASSLDRNEQFF.

V and J are TRBV29-1 and TRBJ2-1; 9 bases fit TRBD1. The germline V gene encodes CDR1 SQVTM and CDR2 ANQGSEA. The CDR3 runs 13 residues. V lost 7 bases and J lost 3; bases outside the gene matches: 4. The CDR3 spells CSGGTGHYNEQFF. DNA of the CDR3: TGCAGCGGGGGGACAGGGCACTACAATGAGCAGTTCTTC.

This chain connects TRBV15 to TRBJ2-2, with D maybe TRBD2 (6 bases). The V end was cut by 4 bases, the J end by 2 bases, with 11 bases between. CDR3 size: 15 residues. Germline V gene lookup returns CDR1 LNHNV and CDR2 YYDKDF (reference sequence). CDR3 residues: CATSTPGTNTGELFF. The CDR3 DNA reads TGTGCCACCAGCACGCCGGGGACTAACACCGGGGAGCTGTTTTTT.

V usage is TRBV29-1 and J usage is TRBJ1-1; tentatively, D is TRBD1 (6 bases). This CDR3 has 13 residues. The germline V and J ends were trimmed by 7 bases and 0 bases, with 12 bases remaining between them. CDR1 SQVTM and CDR2 ANQGSEA come from the germline V gene. The CDR3 DNA reads as TGCAGCGGCGGACAGTTGCTGAACACTGAAGCTTTCTTT. Protein product: CSGGQLLNTEAFF.

V usage is TRBV5-1 and J usage is TRBJ2-7; TRBD2 aligns across 7 bases. This CDR3 is built from 16 residues. Germline CDR1 and CDR2: SGHRS and YFSETQ. V lost 4 bases, J lost 0 bases, and 10 bases stayed unmatched. CDR3: CASSRTSATNSYEQYF. CDR3 bases: TGCGCCAGCAGCAGAACTAGCGCAACTAACTCCTACGAGCAGTACTTC.

The chain carries TRBV20-1 and TRBJ2-7; 11 bases fit TRBD2. The V gene end was trimmed by 5 bases and the J gene end by 7 bases; junction bases not matched to a gene: 1. Germline V gives CDR1 DFQATT, CDR2 SNEGSKA (reference sequence). The CDR3 runs to 11 residues. The CDR3 spells CSARLAGEQYF. The DNA of the CDR3 is TGCAGTGCTCGACTAGCGGGGGAGCAGTACTTC.